What follows are 10 T cell receptor beta chains derived from one specimen sequenced in a study of shared clonotypes between healthy human individuals. Assay used: immunoSEQ multiplex PCR; TCRdb lists only in-frame clones, some missing. This sample has hundreds of thousands of clones, with 55% to 85% found just once. The specimen sequenced was memory CD4+ T cells sorted from blood. Described subset: CD45RA-negative fraction. The receptors shown here come from a woman in her 30s in good health.

This sequence joins TRBV5-1 and TRBJ1-5; TRBD1 aligns across 11 bases. Germline loops: CDR1 SGHRS, CDR2 YFSETQ. With 4 bases clipped from V and 6 bases from J, the junction kept 6 bases outside the gene matches. The CDR3 contains 15 residues. CDR3 in amino acids: CASSPGQGESQPQHF. For the CDR3, the DNA is TGCGCCAGCAGCCCGGGACAGGGGGAGAGTCAGCCCCAGCATTTT.

This chain connects TRBV25-1 to TRBJ2-3, with unresolved D. The CDR3 length is 11 residues. With 6 bases removed from V and 2 bases from J, the gap between germline ends came to 3 bases. Germline values: CDR1 MGHDK, CDR2 SYGVNS. The CDR3 protein is CASRITDTQYF. The DNA for the CDR3 is TGTGCCAGCAGGATCACAGATACGCAGTATTTT.

The chain has TRBV29-1 and TRBJ2-7; 7 bases line up with TRBD2. Looked up from germline, CDR1 is SQVTM and CDR2 is ANQGSEA. V was pared by 4 bases and J by 2 bases, with 14 bases of the junction left unmatched. CDR3 length equals 16 residues. CDR3 region: CSVVETSARYPYEQYF. The CDR3 DNA is TGCAGCGTTGTGGAAACTAGCGCCCGGTACCCCTACGAGCAGTACTTC.

V and J are TRBV5-1 and TRBJ1-1; D remains ambiguous. Trimming left V 2 bases short and J 1 base short, with 9 bases between. The CDR3 is made up of 14 amino acids. Germline CDR1 SGHRS, CDR2 YFSETQ. The CDR3 bases are TGCGCCAGCAGCTTCATGGATACGAACACTGAAGCTTTCTTT. Translation: CASSFMDTNTEAFF.

This clone has a single count. J is TRBJ2-7 and V is TRBV12-5; 10 bases match TRBD2. CDR1 and CDR2 from the germline V gene are LGHNT and FRNRAP. The CDR3 sequence is 19 residues long. Trimming cost V 7 bases and J 2 bases; bases outside gene matches: 20. CDR3 bases: TGTGCTAGTGCCATCATTACCCTAGCGGGAGAAATGGGGACCTACGAGCAGTACTTC. It codes for CASAIITLAGEMGTYEQYF.

The chain links TRBV27 to TRBJ1-1, with no clear D. The V gene lost 3 bases and the J gene lost 0 bases, with 8 bases spanning the gap. CDR3 length: 14 residues. Germline V gives CDR1 MNHEY, CDR2 SMNVEV (reference sequence). CDR3 residues: CASSLAGMNTEAFF. The CDR3 DNA reads TGTGCCAGCAGTTTGGCAGGAATGAACACTGAAGCTTTCTTT.

This clone was recorded many times. The chain's CDR3 is CASSIPGPHSGANVLTF. The DNA for the CDR3 is TGTGCCAGTAGTATACCGGGACCACACTCTGGGGCCAACGTCCTGACTTTC. The chain recombines TRBV19 with TRBJ2-6; D assignment may be TRBD1 or TRBD2 (5 bases each). This CDR3 region has 17 residues. V was pared by 2 bases and J by 0 bases, with 11 bases between. CDR1 is LNHDA, CDR2 SQIVND, per germline (reference sequence). The full variable domain, rest sourced from reference TRBV19 and TRBJ2-6, is DGGITQSPKYLFRKEGQNVTLSCEQNLNHDAMYWYRQDPGQGLRLIYYSQIVNDFQKGDIAEGYSVSREKKESFPLTVTSAQKNPTAFYLCASSIPGPHSGANVLTFGAGSRLTVL.

This clone has at least ten counts. J is TRBJ1-3 and V is TRBV28; D gene uncertain. Trimming took off 5 bases at V and 0 bases at J, with 17 bases between the two ends. This CDR3 has 17 amino acids. Looked up from germline, CDR1 is MDHEN and CDR2 is SYDVKM. This chain's CDR3 is CASSPWEQLSSGNTIYF. The CDR3, as DNA: TGTGCCAGCAGTCCGTGGGAACAGCTAAGCTCTGGAAACACCATATATTTT.

This clone has only a few counts. The chain links TRBV6-6 to TRBJ1-2, with 7 nucleotides matching TRBD1. Germline V gene sequence: CDR1 MNHNY, CDR2 SVGAGI (reference sequence). The CDR3 contains 16 residues. The V segment lost 6 bases and the J segment 4 bases; nucleotides outside the gene matches: 14. The CDR3 protein is CASSVRRRGRFYGYTF. In DNA, the CDR3 is TGTGCCAGCAGCGTCCGGCGGAGGGGGCGCTTCTATGGCTACACCTTC.

This clone was seen only a few times. This rearrangement joins TRBV27 to TRBJ2-7; TRBD2 matches at 7 bases. This CDR3 has 16 amino acids. Germline V gene lookup returns CDR1 MNHEY and CDR2 SMNVEV (reference sequence). With 4 bases clipped from V and 2 bases from J, the junction kept 11 bases outside the gene matches. CDR3 in amino acids: CASSSMSLADTYEQYF. The CDR3 DNA follows: TGTGCCAGCAGTTCTATGAGCCTAGCGGACACCTACGAGCAGTACTTC.